The 16 T cell receptor beta chains reported below all come from one sample, sequenced in a study of graft-versus-host responses after intestinal transplantation. Sequenced by immunoSEQ multiplex PCR; TCRdb stores in-frame clones only, minus some. The repertoire holds 55,000 to 70,000 clones, with about 93% as singletons. The sample in question was PBMCs, obtained almost 120 days after intestinal transplantation. The receptor source for this set is a human patient who received an intestinal transplant, so some T cells may come from the graft donor.

This chain uses TRBV20-1 with TRBJ2-1, with TRBD2 identical over 9 bases. V lost 5 bases, J lost 8 bases, and 1 base stayed unmatched. Per the germline V gene, CDR1 is DFQATT and CDR2 is SNEGSKA (reference sequence). This CDR3 is 11 amino acids long. CDR3 sequence reads: CSAQREDEQFF. CDR3 DNA: TGCAGTGCTCAGCGGGAGGATGAGCAGTTCTTC.

J is TRBJ2-7 and V is TRBV18, with D maybe TRBD2 (7 bases). The germline gives CDR1 KGHSH, CDR2 LQKENI. Trimming shortened V by 6 bases and J by 6 bases, and 24 bases separated the two germline ends. The CDR3 consists of 16 residues. The CDR3 DNA reads as TGTGCCAGCTCCCGTCCCGGGGGCGGGAGAGCGGGCGAGCAGTACTTC. This codes for CASSRPGGGRAGEQYF.

This clone was seen a single time. The CDR3 DNA reads as TGCGCCAACCCGGACAGGGGGCTCGTCGAGCAGTACTTC. Its protein product is CANPDRGLVEQYF. This chain joins TRBV5-1 and TRBJ2-5; TRBD1 matches at 11 bases. The end of the DNA fits TRBJ2-7 better, so the J call may be wrong. The length of the CDR3 is 13 residues. Germline V lookup: CDR1 SGHRS, CDR2 YFSETQ.

The chain is built from TRBV6-6 and TRBJ1-2; tentative D call: TRBD1 (6 bases). CDR3 length: 14 residues. Germline V gene sequence: CDR1 MNHNY, CDR2 SVGAGI (reference sequence). Trimming took 7 bases from V and 4 from J, leaving 16 bases between them. The CDR3 sequence is CASNREGASYGYTF. In DNA, the CDR3 is TGTGCCAGCAACAGGGAGGGCGCTTCCTATGGCTACACCTTC.

The chain couples TRBV7-8 to TRBJ2-3, with D uncertain. The germline gives CDR1 SGHVS, CDR2 FQNEAQ. The CDR3 length is 11 residues. The ends were cut back, 3 bases at V and 10 bases at J, with 8 bases in the middle. Here the CDR3 DNA reads TGTGCCAGCAGCTTCTCTGCATCGCAGTATTTT. Its protein is CASSFSASQYF.

This chain uses TRBV28 with TRBJ1-1; the D gene is possibly TRBD1 (5 bases). CDR3 length: 16 amino acids. V lost 5 bases and J lost 1, with 17 bases in between. Germline V gene lookup returns CDR1 MDHEN and CDR2 SYDVKM. For the CDR3, the DNA is TGTGCCAGCAGTGTTACCGGGACCCAGGGGAACACTGAAGCTTTCTTT. This sequence encodes CASSVTGTQGNTEAFF.

The chain recombines TRBV5-1 with TRBJ2-3; 9 bases agree with TRBD2. Germline-derived CDR1 and CDR2 are SGHRS and YFSETQ. The CDR3 totals 14 residues. With V trimmed by 8 bases and J by 0 bases, 4 bases remained unmatched. DNA of the CDR3: TGCGCCAGTATGCGGGGGGGAAGCACAGATACGCAGTATTTT. Protein sequence: CASMRGGSTDTQYF.

V usage is TRBV7-6 and J usage is TRBJ2-5; D is unclear. Trimming shortened V by 1 base and J by 5 bases, and 8 bases separated the two germline ends. Germline V lookup: CDR1 SGHVS, CDR2 FNYEAQ. This CDR3 spans 13 amino acids. This chain's CDR3 is CASSLVVEETQYF. CDR3 sequence (DNA): TGTGCCAGCAGCTTAGTTGTAGAGGAGACCCAGTACTTC.

The rearrangement uses TRBV27 and TRBJ2-7; 9 bases are a match to TRBD1. The CDR3 is 16 residues long. The germline V gene encodes CDR1 MNHEY and CDR2 SMNVEV (reference sequence). V lost 5 bases, J lost 1 base, and 9 bases stayed unmatched. The chain's CDR3 is CASSTPGQGRSYEQYF. As DNA, the CDR3 is TGTGCCAGCAGTACCCCGGGACAGGGTAGGTCCTACGAGCAGTACTTC.

This clone has only one observation. The rearrangement joins TRBV19 to TRBJ1-5; D is uncertain. This CDR3 has 13 amino acids. CDR1 is LNHDA, CDR2 SQIVND, per germline (reference sequence). V was pared by 7 bases and J by 6 bases, with 13 bases between. The CDR3 protein is CASTIGLSQPQHF. As DNA, the CDR3 is TGTGCCAGTACCATAGGACTGAGTCAGCCCCAGCATTTT.

The CDR3 nucleotides are TGTGCCTGGAGTGAGGGGGCGCAAGATACGCAGTATTTT. Translated: CAWSEGAQDTQYF. The rearrangement links TRBV30 to TRBJ2-3; TRBD1 matches at 7 bases. The V segment lost 1 base and the J segment 5 bases; nucleotides outside the gene matches: 3. CDR3 length: 13 amino acids. Per germline, CDR1 GTSNPN and CDR2 SVGIG (reference sequence).

This rearrangement joins TRBV6-5 to TRBJ1-2, with a weak D call TRBD1 (5 bases). V lost 10 bases and J lost 8, with 14 bases in between. There are 11 residues in the CDR3. CDR1 and CDR2 from the germline V gene are MNHEY and SVGAGI. The CDR3 reads CATEVGGGYTF. The CDR3 DNA reads as TGTGCCACCGAGGTCGGGGGGGGCTACACCTTC.

CDR3 coding DNA: TGTGCCAGTAGAACCGGGACAGGGGGCCAAGAGACCCAGTACTTC. Translated: CASRTGTGGQETQYF. V gene TRBV19 combines with J gene TRBJ2-5; 11 nucleotides match TRBD1. Germline values: CDR1 LNHDA, CDR2 SQIVND (reference sequence). Trimming cost V 6 bases and J 1 base; bases outside gene matches: 4. The CDR3 covers 15 residues.

By proportion, this clone is medium-sized. The chain links TRBV28 to TRBJ2-7, with D tentatively TRBD2 (6 bases). The CDR3 loop spans 14 amino acids. Trimming took 6 bases from V and 8 from J, leaving 20 bases between them. Germline CDR1 and CDR2: MDHEN and SYDVKM. In DNA form, the CDR3 reads TGTGCCAGCAGCCATCTCCCACGGGGGATCCAGCAGTACTTC. Translating it yields CASSHLPRGIQQYF.

V usage is TRBV6-1 and J usage is TRBJ1-4; possible D gene TRBD1, 5 bases. This CDR3 is 17 amino acids long. CDR1 is MNHNS and CDR2 is SASEGT in the germline V gene. The ends were cut back, 3 bases at V and 0 bases at J, with 14 bases in the middle. CDR3 loop: CASSDRYSTATNEKLFF. CDR3 DNA sequence: TGTGCCAGCAGTGATCGATACTCGACAGCAACTAATGAAAAACTGTTTTTT.

This clone was seen a single time. J is TRBJ2-7 and V is TRBV6-1; a possible D gene is TRBD2 (6 bases). The CDR3 covers 14 residues. V was shortened by 1 base and J by 0 bases, with 7 bases between the two germline ends. CDR1 is MNHNS and CDR2 is SASEGT in the germline V gene. CDR3 coding DNA: TGTGCCAGCAGTGAAGGGCGGGACTCCTACGAGCAGTACTTC. Translating gives CASSEGRDSYEQYF.